The T cell receptor beta chain under discussion was sequenced for a study of cytomegalovirus exposure and HLA in healthy donors. Using immunoSEQ multiplex PCR, the repertoire was profiled, and TCRdb retains in-frame clones only, with some absent. The sample lists about 130,000 clones; 95% to 97% were seen once. Study-level results: Researchers reported that a few CMV-associated chains were confirmed in vitro as CMV antigen-specific.

Germline CDR1 is LNHNV and CDR2 is YYDKDF (reference sequence). The CDR3 extends over 15 amino acids. The V segment lost 1 base and the J segment 6 bases; nucleotides outside the gene matches: 6. The sample holds one count of this clone. Its antigen is currently unknown. Sequenced: PBMCs. The chain recombines TRBV15 with TRBJ2-1; 7 bases are a match to TRBD2. The receptor's source is a man in his late teens or twenties in good health and CMV-seronegative. This CDR3 reads CATSRAGGSRNEQFF. The DNA of the CDR3 is TGTGCCACCAGCAGAGCGGGAGGAAGCCGCAATGAGCAGTTCTTC.